This T cell receptor (beta chain) is drawn from a study of blood T cell repertoires in COVID-19. For the study at large: Some COVID-19 samples were acute and others convalescent; all came from the United States, Italy and Spain. T cells, B-cell-depleted T cells, or PBMCs provided the cDNA or gDNA that served as material.

Seattle-derived patients entered the study during active infection and were followed longitudinally. Study processing details: Amplification of reference gene primers provided the estimated nucleated cell counts. Assay: immunoSEQ multiplex PCR; the TCRdb copy retains only in-frame clones and omits some. D and trimming were read from the DNA, whereas the V and J calls and clone size are those reported in that table. The table lists 500,000 to 600,000 clones, about 89% of them singletons. CDR1 is LGHDT and CDR2 is YNNKEL in the germline V gene (reference sequence). The CDR3 consists of 18 residues. After removal of 1 base from V and 2 bases from J, the junction contained 9 bases not matched to a gene.

Sequenced sample: peripheral blood. This chain joins TRBV3-1 (or the pseudogene TRBV3-2) and TRBJ2-3, with 10 bases aligning to TRBD2. This receptor was identified in a woman aged 45-59 years with COVID-19, enrolled during active disease. DNA for the CDR3: TGTGCCAGCAGCCAAGGGCTAGCGGGGGCCCTCCACACAGATACGCAGTATTTT. Protein product: CASSQGLAGALHTDTQYF.